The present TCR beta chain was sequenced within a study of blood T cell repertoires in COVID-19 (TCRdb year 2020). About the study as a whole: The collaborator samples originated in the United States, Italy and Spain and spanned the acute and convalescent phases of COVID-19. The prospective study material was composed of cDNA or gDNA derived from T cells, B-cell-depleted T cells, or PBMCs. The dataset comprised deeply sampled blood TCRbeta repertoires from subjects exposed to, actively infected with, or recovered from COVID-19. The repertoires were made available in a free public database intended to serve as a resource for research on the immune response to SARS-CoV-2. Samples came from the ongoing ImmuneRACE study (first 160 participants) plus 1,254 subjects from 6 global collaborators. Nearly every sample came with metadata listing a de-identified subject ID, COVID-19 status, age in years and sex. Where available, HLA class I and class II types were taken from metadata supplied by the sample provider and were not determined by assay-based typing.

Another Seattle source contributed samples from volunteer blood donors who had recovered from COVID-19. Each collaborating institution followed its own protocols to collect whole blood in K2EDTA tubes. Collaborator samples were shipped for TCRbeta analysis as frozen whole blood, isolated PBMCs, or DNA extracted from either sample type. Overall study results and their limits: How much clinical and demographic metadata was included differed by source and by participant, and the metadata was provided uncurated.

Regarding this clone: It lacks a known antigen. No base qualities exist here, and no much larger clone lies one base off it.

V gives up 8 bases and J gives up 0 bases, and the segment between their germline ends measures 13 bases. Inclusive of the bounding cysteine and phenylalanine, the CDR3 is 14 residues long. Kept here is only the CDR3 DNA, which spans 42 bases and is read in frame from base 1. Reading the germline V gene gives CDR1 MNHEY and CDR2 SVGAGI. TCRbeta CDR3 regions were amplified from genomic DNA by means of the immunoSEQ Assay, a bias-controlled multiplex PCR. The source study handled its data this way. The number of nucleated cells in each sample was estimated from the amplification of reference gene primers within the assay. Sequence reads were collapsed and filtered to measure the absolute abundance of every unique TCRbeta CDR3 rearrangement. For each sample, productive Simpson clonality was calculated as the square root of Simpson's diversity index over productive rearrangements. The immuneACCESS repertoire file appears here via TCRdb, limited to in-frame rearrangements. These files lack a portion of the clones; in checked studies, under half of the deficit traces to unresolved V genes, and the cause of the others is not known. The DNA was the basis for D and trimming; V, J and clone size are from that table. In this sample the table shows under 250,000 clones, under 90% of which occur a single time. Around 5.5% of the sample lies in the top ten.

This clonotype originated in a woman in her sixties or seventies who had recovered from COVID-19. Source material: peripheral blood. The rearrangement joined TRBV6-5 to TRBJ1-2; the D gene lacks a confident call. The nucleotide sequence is TGTGCCAGCGGGGAGGCCTGGCCTAACTATGGCTACACCTTC. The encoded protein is CASGEAWPNYGYTF.